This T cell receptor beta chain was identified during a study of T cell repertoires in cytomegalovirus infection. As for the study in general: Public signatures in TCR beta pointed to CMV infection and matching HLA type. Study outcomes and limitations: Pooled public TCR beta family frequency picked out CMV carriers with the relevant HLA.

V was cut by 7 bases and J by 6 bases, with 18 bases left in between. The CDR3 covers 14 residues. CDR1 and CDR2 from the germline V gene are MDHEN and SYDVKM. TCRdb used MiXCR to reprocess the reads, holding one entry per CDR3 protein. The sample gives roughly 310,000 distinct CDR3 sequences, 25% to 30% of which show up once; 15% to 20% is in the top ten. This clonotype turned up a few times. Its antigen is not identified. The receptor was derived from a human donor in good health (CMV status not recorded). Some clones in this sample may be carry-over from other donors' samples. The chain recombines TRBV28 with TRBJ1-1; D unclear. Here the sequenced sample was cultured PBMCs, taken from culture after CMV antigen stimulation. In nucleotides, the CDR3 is TGTGCCAGCACCTCGGGAGTATTTTGGTCTGAAGCTTTCTTT. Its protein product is CASTSGVFWSEAFF.